Below are 21 T cell receptor beta chains sequenced from a single sample in a study of control samples from healthy donors and cancer patients. Assay used: immunoSEQ multiplex PCR; TCRdb lists only in-frame clones, some missing. This table has 100,000 to 150,000 clones, under 90% appearing once. The source material was PBMCs. The receptors stem from a middle-aged man with head and neck cancer.

The V and J genes are TRBV29-1 and TRBJ2-7, with 9 bases identical to TRBD2. The CDR3 length is 13 residues. Trimming took 7 bases from V and 2 from J; bases not matched to a gene: 6. Germline loops: CDR1 SQVTM, CDR2 ANQGSEA. DNA of the CDR3: TGCAGCGCGAGCGGGGGGAGGACCTACGAGCAGTACTTC. Encoded protein: CSASGGRTYEQYF.

The chain recombines TRBV3-1 (or the pseudogene TRBV3-2) with TRBJ1-2; weak D call: TRBD1 (6 bases). Looked up from germline, CDR1 is LGHDT and CDR2 is YNNKEL (reference sequence). Trimming removed 4 bases at V and 4 bases at J, with 13 bases between. CDR3 length equals 14 residues. The CDR3: CASSPSTGPYGYTF. The CDR3, as DNA: TGTGCCAGCAGCCCTTCGACAGGCCCCTATGGCTACACCTTC.

The chain employs TRBV27 and TRBJ2-1, with D possibly matching TRBD2 (6 bases). The CDR3 extends over 15 amino acids. Trimming removed 4 bases from V and 0 bases from J, with 10 bases in between. The germline V gene encodes CDR1 MNHEY and CDR2 SMNVEV (reference sequence). CDR3 sequence: CASSYGGSSYNEQFF. The CDR3 nucleotides are TGTGCCAGCAGTTATGGGGGGAGCTCCTACAATGAGCAGTTCTTC.

The chain uses TRBV2 and TRBJ1-1, with 8 positions matching TRBD1. The junction had 13 bases not matched to a gene; V was cut back by 7 bases and J by 9 bases. This CDR3 spans 14 amino acids. Per the germline V gene, CDR1 is SNHLY and CDR2 is FYNNEI. The CDR3 loop reads CASMTMDRVSKAFF. Written as DNA, the CDR3 is TGTGCCAGCATGACCATGGACAGGGTGTCAAAAGCTTTCTTT.

CDR3 loop: CASSLGTQPQHF. The CDR3 region has the DNA TGTGCCAGCAGTTTGGGAACTCAGCCCCAGCATTTT. The chain recombines TRBV28 with TRBJ1-5; D ambiguous. The CDR3 contains 12 residues. From germline, CDR1 is MDHEN and CDR2 SYDVKM. V was cut by 3 bases and J by 6 bases, with 6 bases left in between.

V gene TRBV14 combines with J gene TRBJ1-4, with unresolved D. The germline V gene has CDR1 SGHDN and CDR2 FVKESK. This CDR3 has 15 residues. V lost 4 bases, J lost 8 bases, and 17 bases lay in between. CDR3 loop: CASSPRALAGEKLFF. CDR3 DNA sequence: TGTGCCAGCAGCCCTCGAGCCCTCGCCGGGGAAAAACTGTTTTTT.

The chain is built from TRBV27 and TRBJ1-5; tentative D call: TRBD1 (6 bases). The CDR3 is 15 residues long. Trimming pared 0 bases from V and 3 bases from J, leaving 9 bases between. Germline V gives CDR1 MNHEY, CDR2 SMNVEV (reference sequence). The CDR3 here is CASSLSDRNNQPQHF. The DNA of the CDR3 is TGTGCCAGCAGTTTATCTGACAGGAACAATCAGCCCCAGCATTTT.

The rearrangement links TRBV6-2 or TRBV6-3 to TRBJ2-1; D ambiguous. Germline values: CDR1 MNHEY, CDR2 SVGEGT. V dropped 4 bases and J dropped 4 bases, with 5 bases sitting between them. CDR3 length: 12 amino acids. The CDR3 protein is CASSFLYNEQFF. CDR3 in DNA: TGTGCCAGCAGTTTCTTGTACAATGAGCAGTTCTTC.

This clone came up once. The CDR3 DNA is TGCGCCAGCAGCTTGGGGGGGGGACCCTTCTACGAGCAGTACTTC. It specifies CASSLGGGPFYEQYF. This sequence joins TRBV5-1 and TRBJ2-7; 7 bases line up with TRBD2. CDR1 is SGHRS and CDR2 is YFSETQ in the germline V gene. The CDR3 has 15 residues. V dropped 0 bases and J dropped 3; count of bases not matched to a gene: 6.

The chain couples TRBV19 to TRBJ1-1; D unresolved. V dropped 6 bases and J dropped 7 bases, with 12 bases sitting between them. Germline-derived CDR1 and CDR2 are LNHDA and SQIVND (reference sequence). The CDR3 has 12 amino acids. The CDR3 nucleotides read TGTGCCAGTAGCAAGTGGGCTGATGAAGCTTTCTTT. Translated, it gives CASSKWADEAFF. Full variable domain (rest looked up from reference TRBV19 and TRBJ1-1): DGGITQSPKYLFRKEGQNVTLSCEQNLNHDAMYWYRQDPGQGLRLIYYSQIVNDFQKGDIAEGYSVSREKKESFPLTVTSAQKNPTAFYLCASSKWADEAFFGQGTRLTVV.

This clone was seen a handful of times. The V and J genes are TRBV5-1 and TRBJ2-3, with D tentatively TRBD1 or TRBD2 (5 bases each). The CDR3 is made up of 15 amino acids. Germline V gene sequence: CDR1 SGHRS, CDR2 YFSETQ. With 3 bases removed from V and 0 bases from J, the gap between germline ends came to 11 bases. CDR3 nucleotides: TGCGCCAGCAGCTGGGACGGAGGCAGCACAGATACGCAGTATTTT. Residues: CASSWDGGSTDTQYF. The full variable domain, its missing parts supplied by reference TRBV5-1 and TRBJ2-3, is KAGVTQTPRYLIKTRGQQVTLSCSPISGHRSVSWYQQTPGQGLQFLFEYFSETQRNKGNFPGRFSGRQFSNSRSEMNVSTLELGDSALYLCASSWDGGSTDTQYFGPGTRLTVL.

J is TRBJ1-1 and V is TRBV18; D is unresolved. The CDR3 sequence is 13 residues long. Germline CDR1 reads KGHSH; CDR2 reads LQKENI. V lost 0 bases, J lost 2 bases, and 4 bases lay in between. CDR3 in DNA: TGTGCCAGCTCACCACCACACAACACTGAAGCTTTCTTT. It codes for CASSPPHNTEAFF. Variable domain in full (rest from reference TRBV18 and TRBJ1-1): NAGVMQNPRHLVRRRGQEARLRCSPMKGHSHVYWYRQLPEEGLKFMVYLQKENIIDESGMPKERFSAEFPKEGPSILRIQQVVRGDSAAYFCASSPPHNTEAFFGQGTRLTVV.

The rearrangement links TRBV6-5 to TRBJ2-3; unclear D gene. CDR1 is MNHEY, CDR2 SVGAGI, per germline. The CDR3 is 13 residues long. V shed 6 bases and J shed 2 bases, with 9 bases lying between them. The CDR3 here is CASSQTFTDTQYF. The CDR3 coding sequence is TGTGCCAGCAGCCAGACCTTCACAGATACGCAGTATTTT.

This chain links TRBV7-8 with TRBJ1-1; D perhaps matches TRBD1 (5 bases). This CDR3 comprises 15 residues. Per germline, CDR1 SGHVS and CDR2 FQNEAQ. Trimming cost V 5 bases and J 1 base, with 14 bases left between them. The CDR3 bases are TGTGCCAGCAGCCAACCCGGGGCCGGGAACACTGAAGCTTTCTTT. The encoded protein is CASSQPGAGNTEAFF.

V usage is TRBV6-6 and J usage is TRBJ2-1; 9 bases are shared with TRBD2. CDR3 length: 15 residues. V shed 5 bases and J 7 bases; nucleotides not matched to a gene: 9. Germline V gene data show CDR1 as MNHNY and CDR2 as SVGAGI (reference sequence). The CDR3 DNA reads as TGTGCCAGCAGTCTCCGGGGCGGGAGGGGAAATGAGCAGTTCTTC. Protein: CASSLRGGRGNEQFF.

The sample holds a few counts of this clone. The chain carries TRBV28 and TRBJ2-5; 7 bases line up with TRBD2. With V trimmed by 4 bases and J by 4 bases, 3 bases remained unmatched. The length of the CDR3 is 13 residues. The germline V gene encodes CDR1 MDHEN and CDR2 SYDVKM. The CDR3 region is CASSSTSRETQYF. In nucleotides, the CDR3 is TGTGCCAGCAGTTCGACTAGCCGAGAGACCCAGTACTTC. The whole variable domain, filled in from reference TRBV28 and TRBJ2-5, reads DVKVTQSSRYLVKRTGEKVFLECVQDMDHENMFWYRQDPGLGLRLIYFSYDVKMKEKGDIPEGYSVSREKKERFSLILESASTNQTSMYLCASSSTSRETQYFGPGTRLLVL.

The V call is TRBV9, the J call TRBJ2-1; D is uncertain. Germline lookup yields CDR1 SGDLS and CDR2 YYNGEE. The germline V and J ends were trimmed by 0 bases and 0 bases, with 7 bases remaining between them. This CDR3 is built from 15 residues. This CDR3 reads CASSVEDRSYNEQFF. Here the CDR3 DNA reads TGTGCCAGCAGCGTAGAAGATCGCTCCTACAATGAGCAGTTCTTC.

The CDR3 reads CASSRPGLPQHF. CDR3 nucleotide sequence: TGTGCCAGCAGTCGTCCCGGACTACCCCAGCATTTT. The chain is built from TRBV12-3 or TRBV12-4 and TRBJ1-5, with D uncertain. CDR3 length: 12 amino acids. The germline V and J ends were trimmed by 5 bases and 10 bases, with 12 bases remaining between them.

The chain combines TRBV24-1 with TRBJ1-2; 11 bases match TRBD1. The germline gives CDR1 KGHDR, CDR2 SFDVKD. The CDR3 contains 14 residues. V dropped 7 bases and J dropped 8; count of bases not matched to a gene: 8. The CDR3 spells CATSPWDRGGGYTF. Written as DNA, the CDR3 is TGTGCCACCAGCCCGTGGGACAGGGGGGGAGGCTACACCTTC.

The chain has TRBV4-1 and TRBJ1-5; 7 bases agree with TRBD1. CDR1 MGHRA and CDR2 YSYEKL come from the germline V gene. V lost 4 bases to trimming and J lost 6 bases; unmatched junction nucleotides: 12. The CDR3 is made up of 16 amino acids. The CDR3 here is CASSRTVTRGVQPQHF. The CDR3 DNA reads as TGCGCCAGCAGCCGAACGGTGACCAGGGGGGTTCAGCCCCAGCATTTT.

The J gene is TRBJ1-1, the V gene TRBV3-1 (or the pseudogene TRBV3-2), with D hard to call. CDR1 is LGHDT, CDR2 YNNKEL, per germline (reference sequence). Trimming left V 0 bases short and J 5 bases short, with 7 bases between. The CDR3 covers 13 residues. The CDR3 loop reads CASSQEGATEAFF. The CDR3 DNA is TGTGCCAGCAGCCAAGAGGGCGCGACTGAAGCTTTCTTT.